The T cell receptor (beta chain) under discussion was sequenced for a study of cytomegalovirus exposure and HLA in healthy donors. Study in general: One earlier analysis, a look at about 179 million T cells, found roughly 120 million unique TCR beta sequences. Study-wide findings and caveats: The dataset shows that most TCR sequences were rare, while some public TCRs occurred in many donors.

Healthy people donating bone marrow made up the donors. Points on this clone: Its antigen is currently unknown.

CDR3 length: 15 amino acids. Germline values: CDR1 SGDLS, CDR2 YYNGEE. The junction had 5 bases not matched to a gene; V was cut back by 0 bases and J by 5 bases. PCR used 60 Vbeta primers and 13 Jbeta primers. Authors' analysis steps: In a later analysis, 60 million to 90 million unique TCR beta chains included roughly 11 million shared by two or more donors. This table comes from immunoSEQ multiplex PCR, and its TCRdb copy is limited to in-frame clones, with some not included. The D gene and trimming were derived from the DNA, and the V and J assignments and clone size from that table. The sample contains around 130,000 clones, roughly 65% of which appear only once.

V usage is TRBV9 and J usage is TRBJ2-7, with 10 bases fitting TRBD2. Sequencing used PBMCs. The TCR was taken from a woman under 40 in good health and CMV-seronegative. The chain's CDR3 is CASSVESSGSNEQYF. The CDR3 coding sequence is TGTGCCAGCAGCGTAGAATCTAGCGGGAGTAACGAGCAGTACTTC.